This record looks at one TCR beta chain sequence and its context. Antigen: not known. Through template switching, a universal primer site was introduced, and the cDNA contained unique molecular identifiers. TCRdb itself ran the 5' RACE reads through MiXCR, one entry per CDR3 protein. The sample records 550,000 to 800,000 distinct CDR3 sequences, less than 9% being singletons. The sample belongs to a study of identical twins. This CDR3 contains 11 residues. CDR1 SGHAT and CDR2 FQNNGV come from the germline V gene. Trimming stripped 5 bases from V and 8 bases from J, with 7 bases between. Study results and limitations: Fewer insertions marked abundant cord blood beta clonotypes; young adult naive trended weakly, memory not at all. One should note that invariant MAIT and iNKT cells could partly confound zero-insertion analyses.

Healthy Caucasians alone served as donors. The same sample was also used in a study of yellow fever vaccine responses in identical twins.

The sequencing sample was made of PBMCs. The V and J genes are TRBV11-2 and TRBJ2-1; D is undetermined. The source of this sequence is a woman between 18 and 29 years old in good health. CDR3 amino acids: CASSMTHEQFF. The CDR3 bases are TGTGCCAGCAGCATGACTCATGAGCAGTTCTTC.